This T cell receptor beta chain is drawn from a study of beta chain features in type 1 diabetes. General study findings and limits: A potential influence of HLA type upon TCRB rearrangement remained unresolved herein. Among patients with Type 1 diabetes, TCRB CDR3s were moderately but significantly shorter in every one of the four CD4+ subsets.

Of note for this clone: Its antigen is unknown.

The V segment lost 3 bases and the J segment 2 bases; nucleotides outside the gene matches: 7. The CDR3 has 16 residues. From germline, CDR1 is SGHNT and CDR2 YYREEE (reference sequence). The investigators reverse transcribed all of the isolated RNA, so they sequenced expressed TCRB transcripts. The method was immunoSEQ multiplex PCR; TCRdb's version includes in-frame clones alone and lacks a portion of them. The top ten clones hold less than 1.5% of a sample with some 150,000 clones, around 9.3% of them seen once. Isolation of CD4+ naive, central memory, regulatory and stem cell-like memory cells was achieved by sorting via CD45RO/CCR7/CD25/CD127/CD95/CD27. Post-sort purity exceeded 95% for all sorted populations.

The V gene is TRBV5-4, the J gene TRBJ2-3; 9 bases are a match to TRBD2. The sequenced sample consisted of naive CD4+ T cells from blood. The clonotype comes from a man younger than 35 in good health. CDR3 in DNA: TGTGCCAGCAGCTCCCATCGCGGGGGGGCCACAGATACGCAGTATTTT. This gives the protein CASSSHRGGATDTQYF.